This T cell receptor (beta chain) was sequenced during a study of identical twins. Points from the study as a whole: Clonotypes of the beta chain that were abundant in cord blood carried fewer insertions (memory repertoires showed none).

This clonotype was counted ten times or more. Its antigen is unknown. Template switching introduced a universal primer site, and the cDNA bore unique molecular identifiers. One entry per CDR3 protein, called by TCRdb with MiXCR from the 5' RACE reads. The sample contains approximately 230,000 distinct CDR3 sequences, around 6.5% of which appear only once. This sample was shared with a second study, whose subject was T cells expressing NK-cell markers. According to that study: In a group of 5 or 6 donors, dominant NKG2C+ clonotypes represented 1.0-7.0% of CD8+ T cells.

Sequenced sample: CD8+ T cells sorted from blood. The sequence came from a woman aged 18-29 years in good health.

The CDR3 bases are TGTGCCAGCAGCTCCCTCGGACAGGGGGTCTACAATGAGCAGTTCTTC. Protein product: CASSSLGQGVYNEQFF. The chain couples TRBV7-9 to TRBJ2-1, with 10 bases that match TRBD1. The CDR3 loop spans 16 amino acids. V shed 4 bases, J shed 3 bases, and the junction held 6 bases outside the gene matches. CDR1 SEHNR and CDR2 FQNEAQ come from the germline V gene (reference sequence).